This T cell receptor beta chain emerged from a study of T cell repertoires in cytomegalovirus infection. Study summary: CMV epitopes that were recently identified and HLA-C-restricted were used alongside well-studied HLA-B-restricted ones. Public TCR beta signature analysis indicated the presence of both CMV infection and matching HLA type.

TCRdb recomputed calls from the reads with MiXCR, one row per CDR3 protein. The sample holds about 830,000 distinct CDR3 sequences; approximately 32% are singletons and the top ten take roughly 12%. This clonotype was detected a few times. The antigen remains unidentified. The CDR3 sequence is 14 residues long. Trimming cost V 0 bases and J 1 base, with 7 bases left between them. Germline loops: CDR1 MGHRA, CDR2 YSYEKL. Sequenced here: cultured CD8+ T cells from PBMCs, sampled from culture after CMV antigen stimulation. This chain uses TRBV4-1 with TRBJ2-7; D not resolved. The receptor comes from a human donor in good health (CMV status not recorded). Some clones in this sample may be carry-over from other donors' samples. CDR3 DNA: TGCGCCAGCAGCCAAGAACCCCGATCCTACGAGCAGTACTTC. As protein: CASSQEPRSYEQYF.